The 6 T cell receptor beta chains given below trace back to one sample, sequenced in a study of OX40 agonist ivuxolimab in advanced cancers. Generated by immunoSEQ multiplex PCR, the TCRdb table keeps only in-frame clones and is missing some. Found here are more than 10,000 clones, 84% of them singletons; the top ten hold 8% to 10%. The specimen was CD4+ or CD8+ T cells sorted from blood, collected in a trial of the OX40 agonist ivuxolimab. Receptors originate from an adult with an advanced solid tumor such as melanoma, head and neck, liver or kidney cancer.

The chain couples TRBV30 to TRBJ1-2; D may be TRBD1 (5 bases). Per germline, CDR1 GTSNPN and CDR2 SVGIG (reference sequence). The CDR3 is made up of 14 amino acids. The V and J ends lost 4 bases and 2 bases respectively, with 14 bases between them. The CDR3 DNA reads TGTGCCTGGATGCTGGATGCAGGGAACTATGGCTACACCTTC. Its protein is CAWMLDAGNYGYTF.

This rearrangement joins TRBV27 to TRBJ2-1; D perhaps matches TRBD2 (5 bases). The V gene lost 6 bases and the J gene lost 6 bases, with 12 bases spanning the gap. The CDR3 is 13 residues long. Looked up from germline, CDR1 is MNHEY and CDR2 is SMNVEV (reference sequence). The CDR3 spells CASSPGNFNEQFF. CDR3 coding DNA: TGTGCCAGCAGCCCCGGGAACTTCAATGAGCAGTTCTTC.

The chain is built from TRBV6-1 and TRBJ2-5; D remains unclear. Germline CDR1 is MNHNS and CDR2 is SASEGT. Trimming pared 5 bases from V and 0 bases from J, leaving 10 bases between. This CDR3 is built from 14 residues. The CDR3 DNA reads as TGTGCCAGCAGTTGGCCTAGGGACCAAGAGACCCAGTACTTC. Its protein is CASSWPRDQETQYF.

The chain couples TRBV13 to TRBJ2-7; 8 nucleotides agree with TRBD2. The CDR3 sequence is 16 residues long. Trimming removed 8 bases from V and 2 bases from J; junction bases left unmatched: 14. Germline V gene data show CDR1 as PRHDT and CDR2 as FYEKMQ (reference sequence). The DNA for the CDR3 is TGTGCCAGCTCCCCTTTCGGTCTAGCGGGTACCTACGAGCAGTACTTC. This translates into CASSPFGLAGTYEQYF. Together with reference TRBV13 and TRBJ2-7, the CDR3 gives the full variable domain: AAGVIQSPRHLIKEKRETATLKCYPIPRHDTVYWYQQGPGQDPQFLISFYEKMQSDKGSIPDRFSAQQFSDYHSELNMSSLELGDSALYFCASSPFGLAGTYEQYFGPGTRLTVT.

V is TRBV7-9 and J is TRBJ2-3; TRBD1 is a possible D gene (6 bases). CDR1 is SEHNR, CDR2 FQNEAQ, per germline (reference sequence). The CDR3 is made up of 16 amino acids. V was cut by 5 bases and J by 0 bases, with 15 bases left in between. The CDR3 loop reads CASSHERQDSTDTQYF. For the CDR3, the DNA is TGTGCCAGCAGCCATGAGAGACAGGATAGCACAGATACGCAGTATTTT.

The chain employs TRBV19 and TRBJ1-2; D may be TRBD1 (5 bases). The CDR3 totals 18 residues. V was shortened by 5 bases and J by 4 bases, with 26 bases between the two germline ends. CDR1 and CDR2 from the germline V gene are LNHDA and SQIVND (reference sequence). CDR3 nucleotide sequence: TGTGCCAGTAGTGCCCTCCCCGGGGACTATTCCCAGATCTATGGCTACACCTTC. Amino acids: CASSALPGDYSQIYGYTF.